One sample yielded the 13 T cell receptor beta chains listed below, sequenced in a study of neoadjuvant nivolumab and ipilimumab in lung cancer. Assay used: immunoSEQ multiplex PCR; TCRdb lists only in-frame clones, some missing. Here the sample spans about 25,000 clones, approximately 78% being singletons. Material: tumor tissue, obtained after neoadjuvant nivolumab, alone or with ipilimumab, at or shortly before surgery. The receptors stem from an adult with non-small cell lung cancer.

DNA of the CDR3: TGCGCCAGCAGCTTGGGGACAGAGAGCAATCAGCCCCAGCATTTT. Translating it yields CASSLGTESNQPQHF. The chain joins TRBV5-1 to TRBJ1-5; possible D gene TRBD1, 6 bases. V was cut by 0 bases and J by 1 base, with 8 bases left in between. The CDR3 has 15 residues. Germline V gives CDR1 SGHRS, CDR2 YFSETQ.

This chain connects TRBV10-3 to TRBJ2-1; D is perhaps TRBD1 or TRBD2 (5 bases each). Germline V CDR1 and CDR2: ENHRY, SYGVKD. V was pared by 6 bases and J by 7 bases, with 16 bases between. CDR3 length: 14 residues. The CDR3 sequence is CAIRSGTALNEQFF. DNA of the CDR3: TGTGCCATCAGGTCCGGGACCGCCTTGAATGAGCAGTTCTTC.

V usage is TRBV11-2 and J usage is TRBJ2-5, with a possible D match to TRBD2 (5 bases). The CDR3 is 18 amino acids. Germline V gives CDR1 SGHAT, CDR2 FQNNGV. The V and J ends lost 3 bases and 5 bases respectively, with 25 bases between them. CDR3 DNA: TGTGCCAGCAGCTTCAAAACCGAGGCCCGGGAAATCACGGAGACCCAGTACTTC. This gives the protein CASSFKTEAREITETQYF. The whole variable domain, remainder taken from reference TRBV11-2 and TRBJ2-5, is EAGVAQSPRYKIIEKRQSVAFWCNPISGHATLYWYQQILGQGPKLLIQFQNNGVVDDSQLPKDRFSAERLKGVDSTLKIQPAKLEDSAVYLCASSFKTEAREITETQYFGPGTRLLVL.

V is TRBV18 and J is TRBJ1-1, with D possibly being TRBD1 (5 bases). Deletions cut 3 bases from V and 1 base from J, with 15 bases between. In germline, CDR1 is KGHSH, CDR2 LQKENI. The CDR3 spans 16 residues. The CDR3 DNA reads TGTGCCAGCTCACCGACTTTGGGGGTGAGGAACACTGAAGCTTTCTTT. Its translation is CASSPTLGVRNTEAFF.

This clone occurred a few times. The chain recombines TRBV11-3 with TRBJ2-5, with D possibly TRBD1 on 5 matching bases. CDR1 is SGHNT, CDR2 YENEEA, per germline. Trimming cost V 0 bases and J 0 bases, with 14 bases left between them. The CDR3 is made up of 17 amino acids. The CDR3 here is CASSLELGRVYQETQYF. CDR3 DNA: TGTGCCAGCAGCTTAGAGTTGGGCAGGGTGTACCAAGAGACCCAGTACTTC.

The chain couples TRBV6-1 to TRBJ1-2; no clear D gene. V lost 6 bases and J 2 bases, leaving 19 bases between the germline ends. Germline V gives CDR1 MNHNS, CDR2 SASEGT. The CDR3 runs to 16 residues. The CDR3 region is CASRELGRLANYGYTF. CDR3 sequence (DNA): TGTGCCAGCAGAGAATTAGGGCGCCTGGCGAACTATGGCTACACCTTC.

This chain links TRBV5-1 with TRBJ2-3, with TRBD2 matching over 12 bases. V lost 4 bases to trimming and J lost 3 bases; unmatched junction nucleotides: 6. CDR1 is SGHRS, CDR2 YFSETQ, per germline. The CDR3 runs to 16 residues. The DNA of the CDR3 is TGCGCCAGCAGCACCATACTAGCGGGAGGAACAGATACGCAGTATTTT. This gives the protein CASSTILAGGTDTQYF.

CDR3 coding DNA: TGTGCCTGGAGGTCCGGGGGTGCGGGAGCAGATACGCAGTATTTT. The encoded protein is CAWRSGGAGADTQYF. The rearrangement links TRBV30 to TRBJ2-3, with 7 bases identical to TRBD2. This CDR3 has 15 residues. J was trimmed by 4 bases and V by 3 bases; bases with no gene match: 10. In germline, CDR1 is GTSNPN, CDR2 SVGIG (reference sequence).

This chain connects TRBV30 to TRBJ1-4; D may be TRBD1 (6 bases). V gave up 3 bases and J gave up 8 bases, with 16 bases separating them. Germline V CDR1 and CDR2: GTSNPN, SVGIG (reference sequence). This CDR3 is built from 14 residues. The CDR3 is CAWREAGDQEKLFF. In DNA, the CDR3 is TGTGCCTGGAGGGAAGCAGGGGATCAGGAAAAACTGTTTTTT. Combining the CDR3 with reference TRBV30 and TRBJ1-4 gives the whole variable domain SQTIHQWPATLVQPVGSPLSLECTVEGTSNPNLYWYRQAAGRGLQLLFYSVGIGQISSEVPQNLSASRPQDRQFILSSKKLLLSDSGFYLCAWREAGDQEKLFFGSGTQLSVL.

V gene TRBV25-1 combines with J gene TRBJ1-2; D is possibly TRBD1 (6 bases). Germline V CDR1 and CDR2: MGHDK, SYGVNS. Trimming pared 3 bases from V and 4 bases from J, leaving 12 bases between. There are 14 residues in the CDR3. CDR3 sequence reads: CASSDSDSRYGYTF. The CDR3 DNA follows: TGTGCCAGCAGTGATTCGGACAGCCGCTATGGCTACACCTTC.

CDR3 bases: TGTGCCAGCAGCTTAGCTAGCGGGAGTGTTGAGCAGTACTTC. Translating gives CASSLASGSVEQYF. The gene calls are TRBV7-2 and TRBJ2-7; 9 positions match TRBD2. CDR3 length: 14 residues. Germline values: CDR1 SGHTA, CDR2 FQGNSA. The ends lost 0 bases at V and 7 bases at J; junction bases unmatched: 4.

This sequence joins TRBV7-9 and TRBJ1-2; 7 bases are shared with TRBD1. The CDR3 has 14 amino acids. Germline-derived CDR1 and CDR2 are SEHNR and FQNEAQ (reference sequence). V shed 3 bases, J shed 7 bases, and the junction held 8 bases outside the gene matches. The CDR3 DNA is TGTGCCAGCAGCTTGCAGGGGGTTAGTGGTGGCTACACCTTC. It specifies CASSLQGVSGGYTF.

CDR3 sequence reads: CAWIIPNTEAFF. DNA for the CDR3: TGTGCCTGGATTATTCCGAACACTGAAGCTTTCTTT. The V and J genes are TRBV30 and TRBJ1-1, with no clear D. Germline assignment: CDR1 GTSNPN and CDR2 SVGIG (reference sequence). The V end was cut by 4 bases, the J end by 1 base, with 7 bases between. The CDR3 runs 12 residues.